The source of this T cell receptor (beta chain) is a study of CD8 T cells in Susac syndrome. TCR beta sequencing was performed on blood CD8+ and CD4+ T cells. In the multiple sclerosis control group, patients were treatment-naive and had stable or active relapsing-remitting disease. Negative isolation yielded CD4+ and CD8+ T cells, and FACS enriched TEMRA cells. Germline lookup yields CDR1 DFQATT and CDR2 SNEGSKA (reference sequence). V dropped 6 bases and J dropped 0 bases, with 15 bases sitting between them. The CDR3 runs to 16 residues. An amount of RNA that ranged from roughly 0.5 to 1 ug was reverse transcribed with random hexamers. Multiplex immunoSEQ PCR targeted 54 Vbeta and 13 Jbeta TCR beta segments. TCRdb recomputed calls from the immunoSEQ multiplex PCR reads with MiXCR, one row per CDR3 protein. The data contain approximately 180,000 distinct CDR3 sequences, approximately 96% of them seen just once; the ten biggest clones take up 0.093%.

The V and J genes are TRBV20-1 and TRBJ2-6; TRBD1 is a possible D gene (6 bases). This receptor was identified in a human donor with multiple sclerosis. The specimen sequenced was CD4+ T cells from PBMCs. CDR3 amino acids: CSAWTVSPSGANVLTF. CDR3 nucleotides: TGCAGTGCCTGGACAGTATCGCCCTCTGGGGCCAACGTCCTGACTTTC.